The TCR beta chain under discussion was sequenced for a study of blood T cell repertoires in COVID-19. The wider study: PBMCs, B-cell-depleted T cells, or T cells were the source of the cDNA or gDNA that made up the material.

Seattle-derived patients entered the study during active infection and were followed longitudinally. Source study methods: Estimation of nucleated cell counts was performed using reference gene primer amplification. TCRdb's table, derived via immunoSEQ multiplex PCR, lists solely in-frame clones and lacks some. The V and J calls and the clone size are those of that table, but D and trimming were determined from the DNA. The table lists about 180,000 clones, about 83% of them singletons. Trimming took off 5 bases at V and 4 bases at J, with 13 bases between the two ends. CDR3 length: 14 amino acids. Per the germline V gene, CDR1 is SGHRS and CDR2 is YFSETQ.

This chain connects TRBV5-1 to TRBJ2-1, with D possibly TRBD1 on 6 matching bases. The specimen sequenced was peripheral blood. This clonotype was obtained from a person aged 65 to 85 with COVID-19, enrolled during active disease. This CDR3 is CASSLRDIYNEQFF. CDR3 nucleotide sequence: TGCGCCAGCAGTCTCCGGGACATATACAATGAGCAGTTCTTC.